By proportion, the clone carrying this T cell receptor (beta chain) is medium-sized (0.01 to 0.1%). What it binds is unknown. The data originate from a study of long-term antiretroviral therapy in people with HIV. Turning to the study itself: It was about a decade before the 2015 immediate-ART recommendation that the earliest samples were taken. The study, taken as a whole, reports: Possibly under older ART regimens, blood was drawn between about 2003 and 2018.

The authors ran the immunoSEQ assay, v3.0, at survey level. Assay: immunoSEQ multiplex PCR; the TCRdb copy retains only in-frame clones and omits some. The data show tens of thousands of clones, roughly four fifths seen once. Germline CDR1 reads WNHNN; CDR2 reads SYGVQD (reference sequence). The ends lost 4 bases at V and 0 bases at J; junction bases unmatched: 3. The CDR3 is made up of 18 amino acids. V is TRBV10-1 and J is TRBJ2-4; 16 positions match TRBD2. The sequences come from unsorted PBMCs, collected 0.3 years after starting antiretroviral therapy. The receptor was derived from a man younger than 35 with HIV. In DNA, the CDR3 is TGCGCCAGCAGTGGGGGACTAGCGGGGGGGGGAGCCAAAAACATTCAGTACTTC. It yields the protein CASSGGLAGGGAKNIQYF.